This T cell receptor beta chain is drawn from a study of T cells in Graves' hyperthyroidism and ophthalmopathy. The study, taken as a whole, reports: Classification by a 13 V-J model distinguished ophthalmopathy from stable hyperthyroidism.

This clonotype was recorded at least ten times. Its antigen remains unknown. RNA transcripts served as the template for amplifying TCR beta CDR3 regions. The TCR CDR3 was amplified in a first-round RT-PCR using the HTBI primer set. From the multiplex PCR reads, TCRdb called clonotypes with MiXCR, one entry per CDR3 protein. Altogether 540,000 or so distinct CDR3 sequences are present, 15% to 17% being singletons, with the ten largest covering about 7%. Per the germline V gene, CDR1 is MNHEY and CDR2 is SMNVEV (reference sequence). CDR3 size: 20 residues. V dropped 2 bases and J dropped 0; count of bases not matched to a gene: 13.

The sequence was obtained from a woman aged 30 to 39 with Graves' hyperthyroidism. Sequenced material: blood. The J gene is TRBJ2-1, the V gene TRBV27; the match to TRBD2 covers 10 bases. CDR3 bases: TGTGCCAGCAGTTTAGTCTCTAGCGGGAGTGTTGACAGCTCCTACAATGAGCAGTTCTTC. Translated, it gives CASSLVSSGSVDSSYNEQFF.